This T cell receptor (beta chain) originates from a study of post-analysis software for immune sequencing data. Notes on this clonotype: What it recognizes is unknown.

The V end was cut by 0 bases, the J end by 8 bases, with 7 bases between. The CDR3 is 12 amino acids. CDR1 is SGHDT and CDR2 is YYEEEE in the germline V gene. The TCR beta cDNA libraries contained unique molecular identifiers. A population of 1 to 10 million T cells gave rise to approximately 530,000 cDNA molecules. TCRdb ran MiXCR on the PCR reads and lists one entry per CDR3 protein. Here the sample spans more than 500,000 distinct CDR3 sequences, around 34% being singletons. Points from the study as a whole: Comparison of patients with controls showed about 5 TRBV segments more frequent in patients, TRBV5-6, TRBV5-1 and TRBV20-1 among them.

The J gene is TRBJ2-3, the V gene TRBV5-6, with TRBD1 as a possible D gene (5 bases). Sequenced input: blood. This TCR was sampled from a girl aged 2-17 years with multiple sclerosis. The CDR3 protein is CASSLAGLTQYF. The CDR3 DNA reads as TGTGCCAGCAGCTTGGCAGGGCTTACGCAGTATTTT.